This record concerns one T cell receptor (beta chain) sequence. Antigen: not known. Profiled with immunoSEQ multiplex PCR; TCRdb holds only in-frame clones, not every one. Here the sample spans around 58,000 clones, approximately 80% being singletons. With 3 bases clipped from V and 2 bases from J, the junction kept 5 bases outside the gene matches. Per germline, CDR1 LNHDA and CDR2 SQIVND (reference sequence). The CDR3 totals 16 residues. Time point in this sample: week 5, during vaccination. Doses consisted of 300 ug of mutant IDH1 20-mer peptide each, paired with topical imiquimod. These data come from a study of a mutant IDH1 vaccine in newly diagnosed glioma. Background on the study: Investigators started vaccination 4-6 weeks after radiotherapy alone, or with temozolomide cycles. Most patients had received both radiotherapy and temozolomide, the prior options being radiotherapy, temozolomide, or both. The study, taken as a whole, reports: Researchers report vaccine-induced immune responses in roughly 94% of patients.

This sequence originates from a man under 40 with glioma. The sample here was PBMCs, taken from a glioma patient whose treatment included an IDH1 peptide vaccine. The chain uses TRBV19 and TRBJ2-5; 11 bases fit TRBD1. The CDR3 protein is CASSMSGTGGQETQYF. In DNA, the CDR3 is TGTGCCAGTAGTATGAGCGGGACAGGGGGTCAAGAGACCCAGTACTTC.